The clone carrying this TCR beta chain showed up just a few times. At one end, the junction sequence differs from germline, possibly due to a read error. This CDR3 contains 13 residues. Germline V gene sequence: CDR1 SSHAT, CDR2 FNYEAQ (reference sequence). The authors' processing: Amplification of reference gene primers provided the estimated nucleated cell counts. Method: immunoSEQ multiplex PCR; TCRdb's copy keeps in-frame clones and lacks some. The V and J calls and clone size are taken from that table; D and trimming were inferred from the DNA. The sample lists more than 70,000 clones; about 76% were seen once. This entry comes from a study of blood T cell repertoires in COVID-19. Across the whole study: Spain, Italy and the United States supplied samples that represented acute and convalescent COVID-19. From T cells, B-cell-depleted T cells, or PBMCs came the material, which was cDNA or gDNA.

Input material: peripheral blood. The V and J genes are TRBV7-7 and TRBJ2-7, with 7 bases identical to TRBD1. This clonotype originated in a human donor in a cohort sampled during active COVID-19. CDR3 sequence: CASSLDRAYEQYF. In nucleotides, the CDR3 is TGTGCTAGCAGCTTAGACAGGGCTTACGAGCAGTACTTC.